These 24 T cell receptor beta chains share one sample of origin, sequenced in a study of blood T cell repertoires in COVID-19. Only in-frame clones appear in the TCRdb table, and some are missing; sequencing was by immunoSEQ multiplex PCR. This sample has 95,000 to 120,000 clones, with just under 90% found just once. The specimen sequenced was peripheral blood. These receptors originate from a woman aged 45-65 years with acute or convalescent COVID-19.

The chain carries TRBV7-8 and TRBJ1-1; a weak D match, TRBD1 (6 bases). Trimming stripped 1 base from V and 6 bases from J, with 15 bases between. Germline values: CDR1 SGHVS, CDR2 FQNEAQ. The CDR3 is 15 amino acids. CDR3 sequence (DNA): TGTGCCAGCAGCTTAGAGGGGGGGGCTCGCGCTGAAGCTTTCTTT. Translated, it gives CASSLEGGARAEAFF. The full variable domain, in which reference TRBV7-8 and TRBJ1-1 provide the parts outside the CDR3, is GAGVSQSPRYKVAKRGQDVALRCDPISGHVSLFWYQQALGQGPEFLTYFQNEAQLDKSGLPSDRFFAERPEGSVSTLKIQRTQQEDSAVYLCASSLEGGARAEAFFGQGTRLTVV.

The CDR3 DNA is TGTGCCAGCAGCGGCCTGTCCGGTGAGCAGTTCTTC. This gives the protein CASSGLSGEQFF. V and J are TRBV9 and TRBJ2-1; D is unresolved. CDR3 size: 12 residues. V was pared by 3 bases and J by 9 bases, with 10 bases between. Germline V gene sequence: CDR1 SGDLS, CDR2 YYNGEE.

The rearrangement uses TRBV19 and TRBJ2-1; 7 bases map to TRBD1. V trimming: 8 bases; J trimming: 0 bases; junction bases outside the gene matches: 7. Germline V gene lookup returns CDR1 LNHDA and CDR2 SQIVND (reference sequence). CDR3 length: 15 residues. The CDR3 sequence is CASSSGQSSYNEQFF. For the CDR3, the DNA is TGTGCCAGTTCCTCGGGACAGAGCTCCTACAATGAGCAGTTCTTC.

J is TRBJ2-1 and V is TRBV15; D is unresolved. CDR3 length: 13 residues. From germline, CDR1 is LNHNV and CDR2 YYDKDF (reference sequence). The ends were cut back, 3 bases at V and 12 bases at J, with 15 bases in the middle. CDR3 loop: CATSSAMSHAQFF. CDR3 nucleotides: TGTGCCACCAGCAGCGCTATGAGTCACGCGCAGTTCTTC.

The V gene is TRBV9, the J gene TRBJ2-5; 7 nucleotides align to TRBD2. Trimming took 7 bases from V and 7 from J; bases not matched to a gene: 7. CDR1 and CDR2 (germline): SGDLS, YYNGEE. The CDR3 covers 12 residues. CDR3: CASDPGEGTQYF. The CDR3 coding sequence is TGTGCCAGCGACCCCGGGGAGGGGACCCAGTACTTC.

The gene calls are TRBV5-1 and TRBJ2-7; D is undetermined. The length of the CDR3 is 14 residues. The germline gives CDR1 SGHRS, CDR2 YFSETQ. V was clipped by 0 bases and J by 2 bases, with 9 bases between them. The CDR3 DNA reads TGCGCCAGCAGCTTGGGAGAGAATCCCTACGAGCAGTACTTC. Translation: CASSLGENPYEQYF.

The V and J genes are TRBV24-1 and TRBJ2-2; 16 nucleotides match TRBD2. Germline V CDR1 and CDR2: KGHDR, SFDVKD. CDR3 length equals 16 residues. V was clipped by 9 bases and J by 6 bases; unmatched bases: 6. The CDR3 here is CATGTSGRAGAGELFF. Written as DNA, the CDR3 is TGTGCCACCGGGACTAGCGGGAGGGCCGGGGCCGGGGAGCTGTTTTTT.

This clone was observed a handful of times. This rearrangement joins TRBV6-5 to TRBJ1-5; 7 nucleotides align to TRBD1. From germline, CDR1 is MNHEY and CDR2 SVGAGI. V gave up 5 bases and J gave up 2 bases; unmatched junction bases: 6. The CDR3 runs to 15 residues. CDR3 sequence (DNA): TGTGCCAGCAGTAGCTACAGGGGTGGCAATCAGCCCCAGCATTTT. Protein product: CASSSYRGGNQPQHF.

The table lists this clone with a count of one. V usage is TRBV30 and J usage is TRBJ2-5; 7 bases fit TRBD2. V trimming: 0 bases; J trimming: 2 bases; junction bases outside the gene matches: 6. The CDR3 is made up of 15 amino acids. CDR1 and CDR2 from the germline V gene are GTSNPN and SVGIG (reference sequence). The CDR3 DNA is TGTGCCTGGAGTGTAGGAGCGGGGAAACAAGAGACCCAGTACTTC. This gives the protein CAWSVGAGKQETQYF. Full variable domain (outside the CDR3, taken from reference TRBV30 and TRBJ2-5): SQTIHQWPATLVQPVGSPLSLECTVEGTSNPNLYWYRQAAGRGLQLLFYSVGIGQISSEVPQNLSASRPQDRQFILSSKKLLLSDSGFYLCAWSVGAGKQETQYFGPGTRLLVL.

The chain carries TRBV12-5 and TRBJ1-2; 10 bases map to TRBD1. Unmatched junction bases numbered 9, after V lost 1 base and J lost 7 bases. Germline CDR1 LGHNT, CDR2 FRNRAP. The CDR3 has 16 residues. DNA for the CDR3: TGTGCTAGTGGTTTGGAGTTTAGACAGGGGGCGTTTGGCTACACCTTC. Translating gives CASGLEFRQGAFGYTF.

J is TRBJ2-1 and V is TRBV7-3, with a tentative D call TRBD2 (5 bases). Germline V gene sequence: CDR1 SGHTA, CDR2 FQGTGA. Trimming cost V 4 bases and J 7 bases, with 17 bases left between them. The CDR3 consists of 15 residues. The CDR3 spells CASSSGWRHRNEQFF. The CDR3 DNA reads TGTGCCAGCAGCTCCGGCTGGAGGCACAGAAATGAGCAGTTCTTC.

The rearrangement uses TRBV9 and TRBJ2-3; no reliable D call. This CDR3 spans 13 amino acids. The V end was cut by 0 bases, the J end by 6 bases, with 8 bases between. Germline CDR1 reads SGDLS; CDR2 reads YYNGEE. The DNA of the CDR3 is TGTGCCAGCAGCGTAGAGGCCAGGGATACGCAGTATTTT. It codes for CASSVEARDTQYF.

The J gene is TRBJ1-2, the V gene TRBV11-2; D perhaps matches TRBD1 (6 bases). The germline V and J ends were trimmed by 5 bases and 1 base, with 26 bases remaining between them. CDR3 length: 19 amino acids. Looked up from germline, CDR1 is SGHAT and CDR2 is FQNNGV. The CDR3 spells CASSRARGQGYSLNYGYTF. CDR3 nucleotides: TGTGCCAGCAGCCGAGCCCGAGGGCAGGGGTATAGTCTTAACTATGGCTACACCTTC.

This rearrangement joins TRBV29-1 to TRBJ2-1, with D possibly TRBD2 on 6 matching bases. Germline V gene lookup returns CDR1 SQVTM and CDR2 ANQGSEA. The CDR3 consists of 12 residues. Trimming removed 6 bases at V and 10 bases at J, with 16 bases between. CDR3 coding DNA: TGCAGCGTCCCGGGACTGTATGACGAGCAGTTCTTC. Protein sequence: CSVPGLYDEQFF.

The CDR3 DNA sequence: TGTGCCACCTCGGACAGGGGGTCCCACGAGCAGTACTTC. Translating it yields CATSDRGSHEQYF. J is TRBJ2-7 and V is TRBV10-3, with 10 bases fitting TRBD1. Germline CDR1 ENHRY, CDR2 SYGVKD. The CDR3 loop spans 13 amino acids. The trim removed 10 bases at V and 5 bases at J, leaving 8 bases unmatched.

The chain has TRBV3-1 (or the pseudogene TRBV3-2) and TRBJ2-7; 7 bases match TRBD1. The V and J ends lost 5 bases and 4 bases, in that order; junction bases with no gene match: 14. Germline CDR1 and CDR2: LGHDT and YNNKEL (reference sequence). The CDR3 covers 16 residues. The DNA of the CDR3 is TGTGCCAGCAGCGGGCGACCGGGACAGAATGGTTACGAGCAGTACTTC. This encodes CASSGRPGQNGYEQYF.

The chain couples TRBV24-1 to TRBJ2-1, with D uncertain. Trimming pared 4 bases from V and 7 bases from J, leaving 7 bases between. The CDR3 totals 12 residues. In germline, CDR1 is KGHDR, CDR2 SFDVKD. The CDR3 is CATSERRNEQFF. Here the CDR3 DNA reads TGTGCCACCAGTGAGCGTCGAAATGAGCAGTTCTTC.

The count of this clone is one. This chain connects TRBV5-5 to TRBJ1-1, with TRBD1 matching over 8 bases. This CDR3 has 16 residues. J gave up 0 bases and V 7 bases, and 11 bases lay outside the gene matches. Germline V CDR1 and CDR2: SGHKS, YYEKEE (reference sequence). The CDR3 DNA follows: TGTGCCAGCTTCCAGGGGGCAGGGGGTATGAACACTGAAGCTTTCTTT. It encodes CASFQGAGGMNTEAFF. Based on the CDR3 plus reference TRBV5-5 and TRBJ1-1, the full variable domain is DAGVTQSPTHLIKTRGQQVTLRCSPISGHKSVSWYQQVLGQGPQFIFQYYEKEERGRGNFPDRFSARQFPNYSSELNVNALLLGDSALYLCASFQGAGGMNTEAFFGQGTRLTVV.

The V call is TRBV19, the J call TRBJ1-5; 7 nucleotides agree with TRBD1. The CDR3 totals 14 residues. V lost 6 bases, J lost 1 base, and 3 bases stayed unmatched. The germline V gene encodes CDR1 LNHDA and CDR2 SQIVND (reference sequence). The CDR3 here is CASSRGESNQPQHF. CDR3 in DNA: TGTGCCAGTAGCAGGGGGGAGAGCAATCAGCCCCAGCATTTT.

CDR3 in amino acids: CAISQGPHYGYTF. The CDR3 DNA is TGTGCCATTTCGCAGGGGCCCCACTATGGCTACACCTTC. The chain employs TRBV10-3 and TRBJ1-2; the D gene is possibly TRBD1 (6 bases). The CDR3 sequence is 13 residues long. Trimming took 9 bases from V and 3 from J, leaving 14 bases between them. Germline V gene lookup returns CDR1 ENHRY and CDR2 SYGVKD.

This chain joins TRBV7-9 and TRBJ2-1, with 9 nucleotides matching TRBD1. The CDR3 covers 13 residues. The germline V gene has CDR1 SEHNR and CDR2 FQNEAQ (reference sequence). V gave up 2 bases and J gave up 8 bases; unmatched junction bases: 1. In nucleotides, the CDR3 is TGTGCCAGCAGCTTAAGGACAGGGGATGAGCAGTTCTTC. It codes for CASSLRTGDEQFF.

The V and J genes are TRBV14 and TRBJ1-1; 7 nucleotides agree with TRBD1. This CDR3 has 15 residues. The J segment lost 0 bases and the V segment lost 4 bases, leaving 5 bases of the junction unmatched. Germline-derived CDR1 and CDR2 are SGHDN and FVKESK. In nucleotides, the CDR3 is TGTGCCAGCAGCCCTCGACAGGGAGTGAACACTGAAGCTTTCTTT. It codes for CASSPRQGVNTEAFF.

The chain uses TRBV14 and TRBJ2-2, with TRBD2 identical over 13 bases. Germline-derived CDR1 and CDR2 are SGHDN and FVKESK. The CDR3 loop spans 18 amino acids. J gave up 0 bases and V 4 bases, and 5 bases lay outside the gene matches. The CDR3, as DNA: TGTGCCAGCAGCCTCGGACTAGCGGGAGTCGCGAACACCGGGGAGCTGTTTTTT. Translation gives CASSLGLAGVANTGELFF.

The V call is TRBV2, the J call TRBJ1-4, with 9 bases aligning to TRBD1. The CDR3 runs 14 residues. V was pared by 6 bases and J by 1 base, with 0 bases of the junction left unmatched. Germline CDR1 is SNHLY and CDR2 is FYNNEI. The CDR3 spells CASRDRGTNEKLFF. The CDR3 DNA is TGTGCCAGCAGGGACAGGGGAACTAATGAAAAACTGTTTTTT.